Each of the 14 T cell receptor beta chains below was sequenced from the same sample in a study of CD8 T cells in ankylosing spondylitis. Study-level points and caveats: Blood from ankylosing spondylitis patients appeared to carry a characteristic roughly 8-variant TCR beta motif.

TCRdb re-analysed the 5' RACE reads in MiXCR, keeping a single row per CDR3 protein. Among about 540,000 distinct CDR3 sequences listed, more than 9.5% were seen once. Their antigens remain unidentified. Sequenced sample: blood, either unsorted or a sorted T cell fraction (not recorded which). Receptors were obtained from a male donor with ankylosing spondylitis.

This clonotype has just a few counts. The chain has TRBV10-1 and TRBJ2-2; D remains ambiguous. CDR3 length equals 14 residues. Germline V gives CDR1 WNHNN, CDR2 SYGVQD (reference sequence). V lost 2 bases to trimming and J lost 2 bases, with 6 bases between them. In DNA form, the CDR3 reads TGCGCCAGCAGTGAGGAACGTAACACCGGGGAGCTGTTTTTT. Protein product: CASSEERNTGELFF.

In its sample, this clonotype was seen a few times. J is TRBJ1-6 and V is TRBV10-3; D is perhaps TRBD1 (5 bases). The CDR3 extends over 16 amino acids. Germline CDR1 and CDR2: ENHRY and SYGVKD. Trimming left V 0 bases short and J 2 bases short, with 8 bases between. The CDR3 DNA follows: TGTGCCATCAGTGAGTCCCCCAGGGCCTATAATTCACCCCTCCACTTT. It yields the protein CAISESPRAYNSPLHF.

There are many counts of this clonotype. This chain connects TRBV5-1 to TRBJ2-7, with TRBD2 identical over 9 bases. CDR1 and CDR2 from the germline V gene are SGHRS and YFSETQ. The J segment lost 4 bases and the V segment lost 1 base, leaving 3 bases of the junction unmatched. The CDR3 has 14 residues. The DNA for the CDR3 is TGCGCCAGCAGCTTGCGGCGGGAGGGATACGAGCAGTACTTC. Translated: CASSLRREGYEQYF.

This clonotype came up a few times. CDR3 nucleotides: TGCAGCGTGGGCGGACAGGGTGGGGAAAAACTGTTTTTT. It translates to CSVGGQGGEKLFF. The V call is TRBV20-1, the J call TRBJ1-4; 8 bases align to TRBD1. The length of the CDR3 is 13 residues. Germline values: CDR1 DFQATT, CDR2 SNEGSKA (reference sequence).

The rearrangement uses TRBV15 and TRBJ1-6, with D hard to call. Trimming shortened V by 0 bases and J by 8 bases, and 11 bases separated the two germline ends. Germline V gene data show CDR1 as LNHNV and CDR2 as YYDKDF (reference sequence). This CDR3 is built from 15 residues. The CDR3: CATSRDGPHDSPLHF. In DNA, the CDR3 is TGTGCCACCAGCAGAGATGGCCCCCATGATTCACCCCTCCACTTT.

This clonotype was seen ten or more times. This chain connects TRBV11-3 to TRBJ2-5; 10 bases map to TRBD1. V shed 5 bases and J 2 bases; nucleotides not matched to a gene: 5. The CDR3 has 15 amino acids. Germline V gene sequence: CDR1 SGHNT, CDR2 YENEEA. The CDR3 region is CASSPDRGRQETQYF. CDR3 in DNA: TGTGCCAGCAGCCCCGACAGGGGGCGTCAAGAGACCCAGTACTTC.

The table lists this clonotype with a count of one. The gene calls are TRBV14 and TRBJ2-1; D could derive from TRBD1 or TRBD2 (5 bases each). The V and J ends lost 0 bases and 10 bases respectively, with 16 bases between them. CDR1 and CDR2 (germline): SGHDN, FVKESK. CDR3 length equals 15 residues. The CDR3, as DNA: TGTGCCAGCAGCCAAGATACTGCCGGGGACCGGGAGCAGTTCTTC. It specifies CASSQDTAGDREQFF.

The chain carries TRBV29-1 and TRBJ2-5; 7 nucleotides align to TRBD2. The ends lost 3 bases at V and 3 bases at J; junction bases unmatched: 4. The germline CDR1 and CDR2 sequences are SQVTM and ANQGSEA. The CDR3 sequence is 13 residues long. In DNA form, the CDR3 reads TGCAGCGTTGACCGGGGAGGGGAAGAGACCCAGTACTTC. The encoded protein is CSVDRGGEETQYF. The full variable domain, completed using reference TRBV29-1 and TRBJ2-5, is SAVISQKPSRDICQRGTSLTIQCQVDSQVTMMFWYRQQPGQSLTLIATANQGSEATYESGFVIDKFPISRPNLTFSTLTVSNMSPEDSSIYLCSVDRGGEETQYFGPGTRLLVL.

This clonotype has ten or more counts. The rearrangement joins TRBV5-1 to TRBJ1-2; no clear D. V gave up 0 bases and J gave up 5 bases, with 11 bases separating them. The CDR3 is 14 residues long. Germline CDR1 is SGHRS and CDR2 is YFSETQ. The CDR3 coding sequence is TGCGCCAGCAGCTTGGATTCGACCGGTTATGGCTACACCTTC. Residues: CASSLDSTGYGYTF.

The chain is built from TRBV11-3 and TRBJ2-7, with D unclear. V shed 5 bases and J shed 6 bases, with 20 bases lying between them. Looked up from germline, CDR1 is SGHNT and CDR2 is YENEEA. The CDR3 is made up of 15 amino acids. The CDR3 DNA follows: TGTGCCAGCAGCCCCAGGCCGGACGGATCGAGCGAGCAGTACGTC. It translates to CASSPRPDGSSEQYV.

V usage is TRBV24-1 and J usage is TRBJ2-2, with 8 positions matching TRBD2. V lost 3 bases, J lost 6 bases, and 5 bases stayed unmatched. Per the germline V gene, CDR1 is KGHDR and CDR2 is SFDVKD. The CDR3 consists of 15 residues. In DNA form, the CDR3 reads TGTGCCACCAGTGATCCGCGGGGGGCGGCCGGGGAGCTGTTTTTT. Translating it yields CATSDPRGAAGELFF.

V is TRBV6-2 or TRBV6-3 and J is TRBJ2-1; TRBD2 aligns across 7 bases. This CDR3 is 14 amino acids long. CDR1 and CDR2 from the germline V gene are MNHEY and SVGEGT. J lost 6 bases, V lost 4 bases, and 6 bases had no gene match. DNA for the CDR3: TGTGCCAGCAGTTCGGGAGCGGGGTCCAATGAGCAGTTCTTC. This translates into CASSSGAGSNEQFF.

This clonotype was picked up a small number of times. The V call is TRBV15, the J call TRBJ1-1, with D unclear. Germline CDR1 is LNHNV and CDR2 is YYDKDF (reference sequence). CDR3 length: 15 residues. The ends were cut back, 3 bases at V and 0 bases at J, with 11 bases in the middle. In DNA, the CDR3 is TGTGCCACCAGCAGCCTTCGTTTGGTGAACACTGAAGCTTTCTTT. As protein: CATSSLRLVNTEAFF. Drawing the rest from reference TRBV15 and TRBJ1-1, the complete variable domain is DAMVIQNPRYQVTQFGKPVTLSCSQTLNHNVMYWYQQKSSQAPKLLFHYYDKDFNNEADTPDNFQSRRPNTSFCFLDIRSPGLGDTAMYLCATSSLRLVNTEAFFGQGTRLTVV.

The rearrangement uses TRBV6-4 and TRBJ1-1; 11 nucleotides align to TRBD1. V shed 2 bases, J shed 4 bases, and the junction held 3 bases outside the gene matches. The CDR3 sequence is 15 residues long. Germline CDR1 and CDR2: MRHNA and SNTAGT. In DNA, the CDR3 is TGTGCCAGCAGTGACGGGACAGGGGGGGGCACTGAAGCTTTCTTT. Amino acids: CASSDGTGGGTEAFF.